The present entry profiles one T cell receptor beta chain with its context. This clonotype is medium-sized (0.01 to 0.1%) in its sample. Its antigen specificity is not known. Base qualities are not provided; no much larger clone lies one nucleotide away. This sample was taken from a study of low-dose radiotherapy and immunotherapy resistance in tumors (dated 2022 in TCRdb). About the investigation overall: Cohort 1 received 0.5 Gy per fraction every 2 weeks, with a prescribed total PTV dose of 6.5 Gy. Cohort 2 received 1 Gy per fraction every two weeks, with a total of 13 Gy over 26 weeks. Patients were given nivolumab as a 240 mg flat dose every two weeks and ipilimumab at 1 mg/kg every six weeks, with both drugs delivered intravenously. Every two weeks, patients got intravenous cyclophosphamide at 200 mg/m2, given one day ahead of each radiation and immunotherapy administration. Starting on cycle 1 day 1, patients took 300 mg of aspirin by mouth once daily for four cycles. Superscript III and a set of TRAV- and TRBV-specific primers were used to synthesize first-strand cDNA, so that both TCRalpha and TCRbeta chains were covered. The trial did not randomize participants into treatment groups. Eight patients were included in the translational analysis, namely three from the first dose cohort plus the first five from the second dose cohort.

Taken with the paper, the label for time point translates to: after trial treatment. Explained via the paper, the treatment or condition label denotes: LDRT plus nivolumab, ipilimumab, low-dose cyclophosphamide and aspirin (RACIN trial). The donors took part in RACIN, a single-arm, phase I, dose-escalation trial that combined nivolumab, ipilimumab, aspirin, low-dose cyclophosphamide and low-dose radiotherapy. To be eligible, a patient needed to have an advanced solid tumor that was TIL-negative. From cysteine to phenylalanine, the CDR3 is 17 amino acids long. Kept here is only the CDR3 DNA, which spans 51 bases and is read in frame from base 1. Based on the germline V gene, the CDR1 and CDR2 sequences are MGHRA and YSYEKL. Between the V and J ends, shortened by 2 bases and 1 base respectively, the junction contains 18 bases. TCRdb shows the sequencer as Illumina HiSeq 2500. TCRs were amplified with Phusion for 20 to 25 PCR cycles using a constant-region primer together with the adapter attached to the V primers. The MessageAmp II aRNA Amplification Kit was used to amplify the isolated mRNA, with in vitro transcription run for about 15 hours at 37 degrees C. The Dynabeads mRNA DIRECT Purification Kit was used to isolate mRNA for TCR sequencing. A second roughly 23-cycle Phusion PCR added indexed Illumina adapters, and products were purified with AMPure XP beads. The paper's data handling went like this. Custom Perl scripts were used to pool TCR sequences that encoded the same protein, to remove out-of-frame sequences, and to calculate the abundance of each clonotype. TCR sequences supported by only a single read were excluded from analysis. Among the metrics used to describe the repertoires were Shannon entropy, Gini index, clonality, richness, and the frequency of TCRs shared between repertoires. Using fastp at Q25 and MiXCR, TCRdb reprocessed the public reads and kept productive beta chains. Entries that share a CDR3 protein sequence are merged under the most common genes and DNA. The authors' filters were not applied to this entry. The sample table contains roughly 50,000 distinct CDR3 sequences; only one count was recorded for around 34% of them. The ten biggest clones cover 8.2% of the sample.

The specimen comprised PBMCs, sampled after low-dose radiotherapy plus immunotherapy. The source of this sequence is a male donor with rectosigmoid adenocarcinoma. The chain uses TRBV4-1 and TRBJ2-7; the D match is possibly TRBD1 or TRBD2, with 5 bases aligned in each. The CDR3 protein is CASSQLLGKRGSYEQYF. The DNA is as follows: TGCGCCAGCAGCCAACTTCTCGGTAAGAGGGGATCCTACGAGCAGTACTTC.